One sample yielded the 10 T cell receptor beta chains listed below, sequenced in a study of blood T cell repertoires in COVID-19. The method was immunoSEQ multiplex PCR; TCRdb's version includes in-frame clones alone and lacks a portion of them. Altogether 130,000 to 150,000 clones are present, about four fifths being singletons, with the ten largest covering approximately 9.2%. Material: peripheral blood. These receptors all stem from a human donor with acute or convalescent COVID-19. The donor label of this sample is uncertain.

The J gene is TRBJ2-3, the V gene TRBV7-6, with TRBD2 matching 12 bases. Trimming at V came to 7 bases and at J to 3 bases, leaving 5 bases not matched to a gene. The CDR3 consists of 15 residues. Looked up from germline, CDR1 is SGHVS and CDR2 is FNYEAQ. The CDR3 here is CASNPGLAGTDTQYF. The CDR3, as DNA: TGTGCCAGCAACCCCGGACTAGCGGGGACAGATACGCAGTATTTT.

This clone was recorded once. This CDR3 is CATRALRYEQYF. The CDR3 coding sequence is TGTGCCACCAGAGCTCTCAGGTACGAGCAGTACTTC. The V gene is TRBV24-1, the J gene TRBJ2-7; D unresolved. The V end was cut by 7 bases, the J end by 4 bases, with 10 bases between. This CDR3 has 12 amino acids. CDR1 KGHDR and CDR2 SFDVKD come from the germline V gene.

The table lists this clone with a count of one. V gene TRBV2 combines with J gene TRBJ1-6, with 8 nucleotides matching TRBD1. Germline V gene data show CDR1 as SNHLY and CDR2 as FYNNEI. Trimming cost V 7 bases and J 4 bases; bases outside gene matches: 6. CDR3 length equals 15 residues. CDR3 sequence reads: CASISDRVYNSPLHF. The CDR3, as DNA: TGTGCCAGCATTTCGGACAGGGTTTATAATTCACCCCTCCACTTT.

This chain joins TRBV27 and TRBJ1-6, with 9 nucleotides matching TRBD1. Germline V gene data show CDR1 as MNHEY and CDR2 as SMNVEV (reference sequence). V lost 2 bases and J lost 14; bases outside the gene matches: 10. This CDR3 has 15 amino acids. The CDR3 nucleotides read TGTGCCAGCAGTTTACTGGGACAGGGAGATGTAGCCCTCCACTTT. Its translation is CASSLLGQGDVALHF.

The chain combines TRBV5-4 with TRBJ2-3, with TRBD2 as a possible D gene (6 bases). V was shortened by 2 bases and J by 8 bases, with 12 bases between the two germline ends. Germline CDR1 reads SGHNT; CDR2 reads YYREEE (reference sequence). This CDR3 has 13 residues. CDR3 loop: CASSFRGDFTQYF. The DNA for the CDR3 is TGTGCCAGCAGCTTCAGAGGGGACTTTACGCAGTATTTT.

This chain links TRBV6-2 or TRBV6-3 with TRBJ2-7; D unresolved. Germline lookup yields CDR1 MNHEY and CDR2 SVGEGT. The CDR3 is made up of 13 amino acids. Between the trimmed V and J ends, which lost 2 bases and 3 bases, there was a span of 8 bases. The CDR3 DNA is TGTGCCAGCAGTTACGGGCCGAACTACGAGCAGTACGTC. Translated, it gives CASSYGPNYEQYV.

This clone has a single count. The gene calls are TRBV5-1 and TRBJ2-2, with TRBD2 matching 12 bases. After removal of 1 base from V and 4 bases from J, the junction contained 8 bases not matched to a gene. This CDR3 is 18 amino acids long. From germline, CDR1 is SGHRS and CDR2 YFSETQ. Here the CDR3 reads CASSLRLAGGPGTGELFF. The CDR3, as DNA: TGCGCCAGCAGCTTGCGGCTAGCGGGGGGGCCGGGCACCGGGGAGCTGTTTTTT.

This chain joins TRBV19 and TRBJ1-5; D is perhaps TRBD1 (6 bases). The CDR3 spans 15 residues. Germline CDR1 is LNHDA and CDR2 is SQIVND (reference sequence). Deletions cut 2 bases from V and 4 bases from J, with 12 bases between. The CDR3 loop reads CASSITGQGNQPQHF. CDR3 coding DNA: TGTGCCAGTAGTATAACAGGGCAGGGGAATCAGCCCCAGCATTTT.

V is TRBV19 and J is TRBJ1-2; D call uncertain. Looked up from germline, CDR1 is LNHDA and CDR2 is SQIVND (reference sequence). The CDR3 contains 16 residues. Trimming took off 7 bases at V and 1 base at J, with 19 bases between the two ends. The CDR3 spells CASIPSGSTHNYGYTF. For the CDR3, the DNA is TGTGCCAGTATCCCCTCGGGGAGTACTCATAACTATGGCTACACCTTC.

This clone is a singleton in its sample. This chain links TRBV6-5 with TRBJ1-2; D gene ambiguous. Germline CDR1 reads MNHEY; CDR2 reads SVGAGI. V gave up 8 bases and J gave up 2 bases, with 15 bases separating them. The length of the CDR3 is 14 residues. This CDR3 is CASRKLAENYGYTF. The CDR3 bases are TGTGCCAGCCGAAAACTGGCGGAAAACTATGGCTACACCTTC.